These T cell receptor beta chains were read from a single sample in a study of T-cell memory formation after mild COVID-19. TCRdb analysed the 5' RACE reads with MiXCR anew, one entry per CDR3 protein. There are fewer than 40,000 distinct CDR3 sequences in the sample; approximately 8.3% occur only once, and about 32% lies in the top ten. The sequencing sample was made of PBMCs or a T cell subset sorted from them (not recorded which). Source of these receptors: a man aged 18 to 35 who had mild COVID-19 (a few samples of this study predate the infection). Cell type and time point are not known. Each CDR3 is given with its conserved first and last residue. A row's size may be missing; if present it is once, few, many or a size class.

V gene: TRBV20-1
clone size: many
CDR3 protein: CSARDSQILTLHF

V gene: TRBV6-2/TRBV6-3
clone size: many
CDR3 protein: CASSSRQGWEQFF

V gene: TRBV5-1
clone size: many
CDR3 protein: CASSKWDSTDTQYF

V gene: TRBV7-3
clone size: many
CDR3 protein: CASSLGLVGGGNRQFF

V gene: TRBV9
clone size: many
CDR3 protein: CASSVGWRGATDTQYF

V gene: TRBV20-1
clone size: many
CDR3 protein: CSAEQTGSFTEKLFF

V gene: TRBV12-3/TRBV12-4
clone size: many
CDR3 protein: CASSLRGGEETQYF

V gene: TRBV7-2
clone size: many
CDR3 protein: CASSLGGNVGEKLFF

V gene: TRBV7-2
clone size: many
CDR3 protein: CASSLRDLNYGYTF

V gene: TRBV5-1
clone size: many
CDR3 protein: CASSQTSLADTQYF

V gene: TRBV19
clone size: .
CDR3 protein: CASSWSGTGYEKLFF

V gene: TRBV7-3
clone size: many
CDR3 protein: CASSPDYANTGELFF

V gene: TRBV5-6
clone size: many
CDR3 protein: CASRIDLNEQFF

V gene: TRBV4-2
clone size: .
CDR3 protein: CASSESITRSGYEQYF

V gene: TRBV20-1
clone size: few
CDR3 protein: CSARVLPEAFF

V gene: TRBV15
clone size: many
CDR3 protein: CATSPRAPLAGGINEQFF

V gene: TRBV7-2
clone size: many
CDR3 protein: CASRTGTVQETQYF

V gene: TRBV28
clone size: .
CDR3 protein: CASSETGDQETQYF

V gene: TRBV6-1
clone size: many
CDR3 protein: CASSITRGTQYF

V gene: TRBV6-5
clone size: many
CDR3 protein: CASNLQGAYEQYF

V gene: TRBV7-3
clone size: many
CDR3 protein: CASSPSYLSSYEQYF

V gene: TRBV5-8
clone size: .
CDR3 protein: CASSLEAKNIQYF

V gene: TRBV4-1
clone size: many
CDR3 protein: CASSQVRGQETQYF

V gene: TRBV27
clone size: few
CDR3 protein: CASPSVVPYEQYF

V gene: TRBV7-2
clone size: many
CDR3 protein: CASSLVLVETQYF

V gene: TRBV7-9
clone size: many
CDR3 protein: CASSLEGEDGYTF

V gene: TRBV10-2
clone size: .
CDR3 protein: CASSEFPENEQFF

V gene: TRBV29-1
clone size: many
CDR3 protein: CSVVGDPDEKLFF

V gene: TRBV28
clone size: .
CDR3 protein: CASSLIGGSGGYTF

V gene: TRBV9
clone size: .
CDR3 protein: CASSVEVGAGNTIYF

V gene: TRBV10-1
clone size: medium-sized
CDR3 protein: CASNSRPPEGNQPQHF

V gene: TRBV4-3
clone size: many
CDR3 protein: CASSRRIGEGYTF

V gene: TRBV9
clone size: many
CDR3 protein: CASSKEGEQGASTDTQYF

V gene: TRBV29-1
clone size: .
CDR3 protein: CSVAQPITEAFF

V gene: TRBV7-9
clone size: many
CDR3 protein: CASSFPPPGTGGISGNTIYF

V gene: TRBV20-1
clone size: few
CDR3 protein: CSARDRLFSETQYF

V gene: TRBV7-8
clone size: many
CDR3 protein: CASSSRGRGDDTQYF

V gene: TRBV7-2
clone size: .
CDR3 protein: CASSLRGPSYNEQFF

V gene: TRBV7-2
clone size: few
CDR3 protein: CASRPSISVDQPQHF

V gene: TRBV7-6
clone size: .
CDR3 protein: CASSSNNVGGRSTDTQYF

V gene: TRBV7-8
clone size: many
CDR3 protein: CASSPPTPGRYGYTF

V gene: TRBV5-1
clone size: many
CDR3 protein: CASHREISGANVLTF

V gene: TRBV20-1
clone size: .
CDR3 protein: CSARGGGGQYF

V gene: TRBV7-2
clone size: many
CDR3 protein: CASSPRPRGKETQYF

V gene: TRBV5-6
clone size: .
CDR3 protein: CASSRGVGANYEQYF

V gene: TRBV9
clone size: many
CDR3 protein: CASSVESGGNTQYF

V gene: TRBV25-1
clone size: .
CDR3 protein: CASRGQGIPQETQYF

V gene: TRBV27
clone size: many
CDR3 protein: CASGTAYNEQFF

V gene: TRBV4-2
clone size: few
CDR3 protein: CASSPLQVKQETQYF